The clone carrying this TCR beta chain was counted once. The antigen remains unidentified. The data are from a study of T cell responses to AZD1222 COVID-19 vaccine. Study-level results: Once two AZD1222 doses were given, Spike-specific TCR breadth and depth went up. After the peak T cell response, and only then, were repertoires sampled. Clonal diversity was possibly underestimated; the donors were predominantly white British and more often female.

Second-dose groups at about 4 or about 12 weeks were pooled. Profiling relied on immunoSEQ multiplex PCR, and the TCRdb table lists in-frame clones only, not all of them. Of 75,000 to 95,000 clones in the sample, about 85% were seen once. This CDR3 spans 17 amino acids. Germline values: CDR1 LGHNA, CDR2 YSLEER. V was clipped by 3 bases and J by 7 bases, with 23 bases between them. V and J are TRBV4-3 and TRBJ2-3; weak D call: TRBD2 (6 bases). The receptor comes from an adult who received the AZD1222 COVID-19 vaccine. Sequenced here: peripheral blood, sampled 28 days after the second AZD1222 dose. DNA of the CDR3: TGCGCCAGCAGCCAGGGGATGGGTGGCGGGACGCCGTATACGCAGTATTTT. Amino acid sequence: CASSQGMGGGTPYTQYF.